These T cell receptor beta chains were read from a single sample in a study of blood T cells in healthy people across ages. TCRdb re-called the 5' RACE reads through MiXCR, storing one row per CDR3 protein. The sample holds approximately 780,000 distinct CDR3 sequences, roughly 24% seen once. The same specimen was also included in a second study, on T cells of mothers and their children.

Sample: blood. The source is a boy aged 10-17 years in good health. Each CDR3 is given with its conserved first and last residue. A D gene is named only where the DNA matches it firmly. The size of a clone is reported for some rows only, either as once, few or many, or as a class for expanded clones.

cdr3_aa: CAWSVPGDEQFF; cdr3_nt: TGTGCCTGGAGTGTACCAGGGGATGAGCAGTTCTTC; clone_size: NA; j_call: TRBJ2-1; cdr3_length: 12; d_call: NA; v_call: TRBV30
cdr3_aa: CASSFGRPNGETQYF; cdr3_nt: TGTGCCAGCAGTTTCGGGAGGCCCAATGGGGAGACCCAGTACTTC; clone_size: NA; j_call: TRBJ2-5; cdr3_length: 15; d_call: TRBD2; v_call: TRBV12-3/TRBV12-4
cdr3_aa: CASSQTLGGNTEAFF; cdr3_nt: TGCGCCAGCAGCCAAACCCTGGGGGGTAACACTGAAGCTTTCTTT; clone_size: NA; j_call: TRBJ1-1; cdr3_length: 15; d_call: NA; v_call: TRBV5-1
cdr3_aa: CATVNTGELFF; cdr3_nt: TGTGCCACCGTTAACACCGGGGAGCTGTTTTTT; clone_size: NA; j_call: TRBJ2-2; cdr3_length: 11; d_call: NA; v_call: TRBV6-5
cdr3_aa: CASSSGTRIGYTF; cdr3_nt: TGTGCCAGCAGTTCCGGGACCCGTATCGGCTACACCTTC; clone_size: NA; j_call: TRBJ1-2; cdr3_length: 13; d_call: NA; v_call: TRBV5-6
cdr3_aa: CASSLVSVLSPGNSPLHF; cdr3_nt: TGTGCCAGCAGCTTAGTTAGTGTTTTGTCACCCGGGAATTCACCCCTCCACTTT; clone_size: NA; j_call: TRBJ1-6; cdr3_length: 18; d_call: NA; v_call: TRBV11-2
cdr3_aa: CSAETEGYTF; cdr3_nt: TGCAGCGCCGAAACGGAAGGCTACACCTTC; clone_size: few; j_call: TRBJ1-2; cdr3_length: 10; d_call: NA; v_call: TRBV29-1
cdr3_aa: CSVEGGTEQYF; cdr3_nt: TGCAGCGTTGAAGGGGGGACCGAGCAGTACTTC; clone_size: few; j_call: TRBJ2-7; cdr3_length: 11; d_call: NA; v_call: TRBV29-1
cdr3_aa: CASSGGQDRNIQYF; cdr3_nt: TGTGCCAGCAGCGGAGGCCAGGACAGGAACATTCAGTACTTC; clone_size: NA; j_call: TRBJ2-4; cdr3_length: 14; d_call: TRBD1; v_call: TRBV9
cdr3_aa: CASSLAWGPETQYF; cdr3_nt: TGTGCCAGCAGCTTAGCATGGGGGCCGGAGACCCAGTACTTC; clone_size: few; j_call: TRBJ2-5; cdr3_length: 14; d_call: NA; v_call: TRBV7-9
cdr3_aa: CASSQDLYTRETQYF; cdr3_nt: TGCGCCAGCAGCCAAGACTTATACACCCGAGAGACCCAGTACTTC; clone_size: NA; j_call: TRBJ2-5; cdr3_length: 15; d_call: NA; v_call: TRBV4-3
cdr3_aa: CASSLEVRGTDRLAFF; cdr3_nt: TGCGCCAGCAGCTTGGAAGTCCGAGGGACCGACCGTTTGGCTTTCTTT; clone_size: few; j_call: TRBJ1-1; cdr3_length: 16; d_call: NA; v_call: TRBV5-1
cdr3_aa: CASSLGGRNQETQYF; cdr3_nt: TGTGCCAGCAGCTTAGGGGGCAGGAACCAAGAGACCCAGTACTTC; clone_size: NA; j_call: TRBJ2-5; cdr3_length: 15; d_call: NA; v_call: TRBV7-3